Listed below are T cell receptor beta chains from one sample, sequenced in a study of post-analysis software for immune sequencing data. Each CDR3 protein gets one entry after TCRdb re-called the PCR reads with MiXCR. Of roughly 670,000 distinct CDR3 sequences in the sample, more than 50% were seen once. What was sequenced was blood. These receptors came from a girl aged 2-10 years with multiple sclerosis. Each CDR3 is given with its conserved first and last residue. D genes are given only for firm matches. A clone size is listed for some rows: how often the clone was seen (once, few, many), or a class if it is expanded.

clone size: .; V gene: TRBV7-7; J gene: TRBJ2-4; CDR3 length: 14; D gene: .; CDR3 protein: CASSRGWEDREQYF; CDR3 DNA: TGTGCTAGCAGCCGCGGATGGGAGGACCGGGAGCAGTACTTC
clone size: .; V gene: TRBV7-9; J gene: TRBJ1-2; CDR3 length: 18; D gene: TRBD1; CDR3 protein: CASSSTTGGRDGNYGYTF; CDR3 DNA: TGTGCCAGCAGCTCTACCACAGGGGGCCGAGACGGCAACTATGGCTACACCTTC
clone size: .; V gene: TRBV20-1; J gene: TRBJ2-1; CDR3 length: 11; D gene: .; CDR3 protein: CSVPGVNEQFF; CDR3 DNA: TGCAGTGTCCCTGGGGTCAATGAGCAGTTCTTC
clone size: .; V gene: TRBV5-4; J gene: TRBJ2-1; CDR3 length: 18; D gene: TRBD2; CDR3 protein: CASSRTIRLAGGRNEQFF; CDR3 DNA: TGTGCCAGCAGCCGTACTATCAGACTAGCGGGGGGCAGGAATGAGCAGTTCTTC
clone size: .; V gene: TRBV4-2; J gene: TRBJ2-5; CDR3 length: 16; D gene: .; CDR3 protein: CASSRASSGSQETQYF; CDR3 DNA: TGTGCCAGCAGCCGGGCAAGCTCAGGGAGCCAAGAGACCCAGTACTTC
clone size: .; V gene: TRBV29-1; J gene: TRBJ1-1; CDR3 length: 13; D gene: .; CDR3 protein: CSVGRVGVIAAFF; CDR3 DNA: TGCAGCGTTGGTAGGGTGGGGGTGATCGCGGCTTTCTTT
clone size: .; V gene: TRBV5-1; J gene: TRBJ2-7; CDR3 length: 12; D gene: TRBD1; CDR3 protein: CATRGPDYEQYF; CDR3 DNA: TGCGCCACCAGGGGGCCAGACTACGAGCAGTACTTC
clone size: .; V gene: TRBV6-2/TRBV6-3; J gene: TRBJ1-1; CDR3 length: 15; D gene: TRBD1; CDR3 protein: CASWGQGLSNTEAFF; CDR3 DNA: TGTGCCAGCTGGGGACAGGGGCTATCGAACACTGAAGCTTTCTTT
clone size: .; V gene: TRBV11-2; J gene: TRBJ1-5; CDR3 length: 14; D gene: .; CDR3 protein: CASSPVSVNQPQHF; CDR3 DNA: TGTGCCAGCAGCCCAGTATCGGTAAATCAGCCCCAGCATTTT
clone size: few; V gene: TRBV10-3; J gene: TRBJ2-3; CDR3 length: 15; D gene: .; CDR3 protein: CAISELGRQPDTQYF; CDR3 DNA: TGTGCCATCAGTGAGTTGGGACGCCAACCGGATACGCAGTATTTT
clone size: .; V gene: TRBV20-1; J gene: TRBJ2-5; CDR3 length: 13; D gene: TRBD2; CDR3 protein: CSAIAGGAETQYF; CDR3 DNA: TGCAGTGCCATAGCGGGGGGCGCGGAGACCCAGTACTTC
clone size: .; V gene: TRBV27; J gene: TRBJ2-3; CDR3 length: 12; D gene: .; CDR3 protein: CASREAGDTQYF; CDR3 DNA: TGTGCCAGCAGGGAAGCAGGAGATACGCAGTATTTT
clone size: .; V gene: TRBV20-1; J gene: TRBJ1-2; CDR3 length: 13; D gene: .; CDR3 protein: CSASSGADYGYTF; CDR3 DNA: TGCAGTGCTAGTTCAGGGGCCGACTATGGCTACACCTTC
clone size: .; V gene: TRBV5-1; J gene: TRBJ2-7; CDR3 length: 13; D gene: .; CDR3 protein: CASSPGTFYEQYF; CDR3 DNA: TGCGCCAGCAGCCCCGGGACGTTCTACGAGCAGTACTTC
clone size: few; V gene: TRBV6-5; J gene: TRBJ2-3; CDR3 length: 13; D gene: .; CDR3 protein: CASTPRGYGSQYF; CDR3 DNA: TGTGCCAGCACCCCTCGGGGATATGGGTCGCAGTATTTT
clone size: few; V gene: TRBV7-6; J gene: TRBJ2-7; CDR3 length: 15; D gene: .; CDR3 protein: CASSLGVPSKYEQYF; CDR3 DNA: TGTGCCAGCAGCTTAGGGGTTCCTAGCAAGTACGAGCAGTACTTC
clone size: .; V gene: TRBV12-3/TRBV12-4; J gene: TRBJ2-5; CDR3 length: 15; D gene: TRBD2; CDR3 protein: CASSLLREGLETQYF; CDR3 DNA: TGTGCCAGCAGTCTTCTCCGGGAGGGTCTAGAGACCCAGTACTTC
clone size: .; V gene: TRBV20-1; J gene: TRBJ2-6; CDR3 length: 14; D gene: .; CDR3 protein: CSASRESGANVRTF; CDR3 DNA: TGCAGTGCTAGCCGCGAGTCTGGGGCCAACGTCCGGACTTTC
clone size: .; V gene: TRBV7-9; J gene: TRBJ2-5; CDR3 length: 15; D gene: .; CDR3 protein: CASSLPGEVGETQYF; CDR3 DNA: TGTGCCAGCAGCTTACCAGGGGAGGTAGGAGAGACCCAGTACTTC
clone size: few; V gene: TRBV5-1; J gene: TRBJ2-5; CDR3 length: 13; D gene: .; CDR3 protein: CASSLGRTQTQYF; CDR3 DNA: TGCGCCAGCAGCTTGGGTCGGACCCAGACCCAGTACTTC
clone size: .; V gene: TRBV11-2; J gene: TRBJ1-5; CDR3 length: 17; D gene: .; CDR3 protein: CASRIGRDPNSNQPQHF; CDR3 DNA: TGTGCCAGCAGAATAGGAAGGGACCCTAATAGCAATCAGCCCCAGCATTTT
clone size: .; V gene: TRBV15; J gene: TRBJ2-7; CDR3 length: 14; D gene: TRBD2; CDR3 protein: CATRRLAGGYEQYF; CDR3 DNA: TGTGCCACCAGAAGACTAGCGGGAGGCTACGAGCAGTACTTC
clone size: .; V gene: TRBV5-5; J gene: TRBJ1-4; CDR3 length: 14; D gene: .; CDR3 protein: CASSSGGPREKLFF; CDR3 DNA: TGTGCCAGCAGCTCTGGGGGGCCGAGAGAAAAACTGTTTTTT
clone size: few; V gene: TRBV6-1; J gene: TRBJ2-1; CDR3 length: 14; D gene: .; CDR3 protein: CASSERLLYNEQFF; CDR3 DNA: TGTGCCAGCAGTGAAAGACTGTTATACAATGAGCAGTTCTTC
clone size: .; V gene: TRBV7-9; J gene: TRBJ2-3; CDR3 length: 16; D gene: .; CDR3 protein: CASSLGTGAFTDTQYF; CDR3 DNA: TGTGCCAGCAGCTTAGGCACGGGAGCGTTCACAGATACGCAGTATTTT
clone size: .; V gene: TRBV15; J gene: TRBJ2-1; CDR3 length: 16; D gene: .; CDR3 protein: CATSREGRTSNNEQFF; CDR3 DNA: TGTGCCACCAGCAGAGAGGGCAGGACAAGCAACAATGAGCAGTTCTTC
clone size: few; V gene: TRBV12-3/TRBV12-4; J gene: TRBJ1-5; CDR3 length: 14; D gene: .; CDR3 protein: CASRPTGGDQPQHF; CDR3 DNA: TGTGCCAGCAGGCCTACAGGAGGAGATCAGCCCCAGCATTTT
clone size: .; V gene: TRBV5-1; J gene: TRBJ2-5; CDR3 length: 15; D gene: .; CDR3 protein: CASSPMTTGRETQYF; CDR3 DNA: TGCGCCAGCAGCCCCATGACGACAGGCAGAGAGACCCAGTACTTC
clone size: .; V gene: TRBV20-1; J gene: TRBJ2-1; CDR3 length: 12; D gene: .; CDR3 protein: CSAERPGGEQFF; CDR3 DNA: TGCAGTGCAGAGCGACCCGGGGGTGAGCAGTTCTTC
clone size: few; V gene: TRBV29-1; J gene: TRBJ1-4; CDR3 length: 14; D gene: .; CDR3 protein: CSVRDGTTNEKLFF; CDR3 DNA: TGCAGCGTTCGGGACGGAACAACTAATGAAAAACTGTTTTTT
clone size: .; V gene: TRBV7-2; J gene: TRBJ1-5; CDR3 length: 14; D gene: .; CDR3 protein: CASSPEVAVQPQHF; CDR3 DNA: TGTGCCAGCAGCCCGGAAGTGGCGGTGCAGCCCCAGCATTTT
clone size: few; V gene: TRBV4-1; J gene: TRBJ2-3; CDR3 length: 15; D gene: TRBD2; CDR3 protein: CASSQGGLDTDTQYF; CDR3 DNA: TGCGCCAGCAGCCAAGGGGGACTAGACACAGATACGCAGTATTTT
clone size: .; V gene: TRBV4-1; J gene: TRBJ2-1; CDR3 length: 13; D gene: .; CDR3 protein: CASSRLLYGKQFF; CDR3 DNA: TGCGCCAGCAGCCGACTGCTGTACGGAAAGCAGTTCTTC
clone size: few; V gene: TRBV5-6; J gene: TRBJ2-5; CDR3 length: 15; D gene: .; CDR3 protein: CASSLVGEVRETQYF; CDR3 DNA: TGTGCCAGCAGCTTAGTAGGCGAGGTGCGAGAGACCCAGTACTTC
clone size: .; V gene: TRBV29-1; J gene: TRBJ2-6; CDR3 length: 14; D gene: .; CDR3 protein: CSAQVGAGANVLTF; CDR3 DNA: TGCAGCGCCCAGGTTGGGGCTGGGGCCAACGTCCTGACTTTC
clone size: once; V gene: TRBV5-1; J gene: TRBJ1-1; CDR3 length: 14; D gene: .; CDR3 protein: CASSLSGVGTEAFF; CDR3 DNA: TGCGCCAGCAGCTTGTCGGGGGTCGGCACTGAAGCTTTCTTT
clone size: .; V gene: TRBV12-3/TRBV12-4; J gene: TRBJ2-1; CDR3 length: 16; D gene: TRBD2; CDR3 protein: CASSRTSGRVGFEQFF; CDR3 DNA: TGTGCCAGCAGTCGGACTAGCGGGAGGGTAGGATTTGAGCAGTTCTTC